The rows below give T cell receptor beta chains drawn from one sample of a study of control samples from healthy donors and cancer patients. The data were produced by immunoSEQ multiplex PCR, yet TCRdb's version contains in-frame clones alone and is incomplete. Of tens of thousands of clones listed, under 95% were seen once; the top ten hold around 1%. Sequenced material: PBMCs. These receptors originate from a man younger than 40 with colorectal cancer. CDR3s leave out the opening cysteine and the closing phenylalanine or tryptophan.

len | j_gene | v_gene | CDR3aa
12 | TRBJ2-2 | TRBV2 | ASSRQGYTGELF
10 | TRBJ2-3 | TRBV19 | ASSSIFGTQY
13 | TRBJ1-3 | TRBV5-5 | ASSLAPGGIDTIY
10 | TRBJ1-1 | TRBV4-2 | ASGPGNTEAF
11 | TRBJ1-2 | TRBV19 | ASSGTGTYGYT
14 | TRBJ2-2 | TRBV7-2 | ASSPQGPPLSGELF
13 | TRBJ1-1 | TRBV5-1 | ASSSLRGADTEAF
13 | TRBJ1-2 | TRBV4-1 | ASSSRQGANYGYT
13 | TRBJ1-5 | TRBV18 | ASSPTGGIDQPQH
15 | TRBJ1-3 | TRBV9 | ASSVGAAPGTGNTIY
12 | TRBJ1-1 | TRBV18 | ASSPPWMNTEAF
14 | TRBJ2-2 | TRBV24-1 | ATSGYEGGNTGELF
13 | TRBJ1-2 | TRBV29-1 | SVEDRANTNYGYT
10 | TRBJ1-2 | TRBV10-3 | AISETSLGYT
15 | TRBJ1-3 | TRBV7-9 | ASSLGRDRASGNTIY
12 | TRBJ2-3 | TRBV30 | AWSVGGATDTQY
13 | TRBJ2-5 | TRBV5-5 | ASSPPGGDQETQY
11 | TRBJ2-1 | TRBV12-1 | ASSPRGGYEQF
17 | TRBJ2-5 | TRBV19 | ASSPPRLAGGREWKTQY
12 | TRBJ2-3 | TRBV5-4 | ASSRIHGTDTQY
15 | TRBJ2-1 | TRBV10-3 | AISRLRTGGGNNEQF
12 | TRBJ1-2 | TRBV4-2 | ASSQDGQGYGYT
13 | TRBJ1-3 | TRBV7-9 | ASSFRGGTGNTIY
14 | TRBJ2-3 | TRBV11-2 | ASSLRGTGFGDTQY
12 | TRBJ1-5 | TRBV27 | ASSRTGGSRPQH
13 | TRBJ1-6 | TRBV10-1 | ASSESIRGGTPLH
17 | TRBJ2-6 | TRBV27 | ASSLDYATGPSGANVLT
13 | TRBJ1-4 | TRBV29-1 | SAGTVVATNEKLF
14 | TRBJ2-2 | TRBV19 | ASSVTGALNTGELF
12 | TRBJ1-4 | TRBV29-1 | SVDTTGTSEKLF
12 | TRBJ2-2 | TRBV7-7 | ASSLRQNTGELF
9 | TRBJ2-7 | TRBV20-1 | SARQDYEQY
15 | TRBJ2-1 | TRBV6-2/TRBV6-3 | ASSYSTQRGGGNEQF
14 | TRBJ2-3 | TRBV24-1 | ATSAQQGSKTDTQY
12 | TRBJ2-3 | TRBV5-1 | ASSPRTSSDTQY
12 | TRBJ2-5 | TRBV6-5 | ASSRTGGEETQY
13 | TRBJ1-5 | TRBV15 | ATSNVRGSNQPQH
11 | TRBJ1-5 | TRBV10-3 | AISLQGEQPQH
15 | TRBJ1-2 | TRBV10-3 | AISEPRSDRGTYGYT
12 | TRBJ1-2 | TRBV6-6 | ASSQDIDRGGYT
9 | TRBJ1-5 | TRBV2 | ASSDGQPQH
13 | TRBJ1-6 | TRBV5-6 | ASSLWAGYNSPLH
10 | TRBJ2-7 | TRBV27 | ASSGNRYEQY
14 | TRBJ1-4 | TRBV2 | ASSVEQTGYRGKLF
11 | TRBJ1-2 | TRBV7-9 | ASSPRTVYGYT
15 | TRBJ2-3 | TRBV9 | ASSVEGGEGFTDTQY
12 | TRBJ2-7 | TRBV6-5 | ASSYGGQGDEQY
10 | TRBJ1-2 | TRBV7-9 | ASSSEGYGYT
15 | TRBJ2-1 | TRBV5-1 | ASSQWPSGGGHNEQF
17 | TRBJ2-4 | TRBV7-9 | ASSSTRDREDLAKNIQY
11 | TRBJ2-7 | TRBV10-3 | AISEYRGGEQY
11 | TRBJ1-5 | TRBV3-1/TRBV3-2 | ASSLTDNQPQH
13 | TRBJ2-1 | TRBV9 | ASSVFTGSTDEQF
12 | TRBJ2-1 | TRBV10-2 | ASSGGGPYNEQF
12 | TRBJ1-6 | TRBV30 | AWSRQGDNSPLH